This T cell receptor (beta chain) was obtained from a study of blood T cell repertoires in COVID-19. About the research overall: Researchers got acute and convalescent COVID-19 samples from the United States, Italy and Spain.

The method was immunoSEQ multiplex PCR; TCRdb's version includes in-frame clones alone and lacks a portion of them. The sample yields under 80,000 clones, 65% to 85% seen once. The CDR3 totals 15 residues. Germline CDR1 and CDR2: SGHNT and YYREEE (reference sequence). The trim removed 2 bases at V and 4 bases at J, leaving 6 bases unmatched. This clone has a count of ten or more. The sequence was obtained from a man at least 80 years old with active or convalescent COVID-19. V and J are TRBV5-4 and TRBJ2-5, with 9 bases identical to TRBD1. Sequenced input: peripheral blood. The CDR3 coding sequence is TGTGCCAGCAGCTTAAACAGGGGGCTAGGAGAGACCCAGTACTTC. This gives the protein CASSLNRGLGETQYF.